Shown below are 23 T cell receptor beta chains from a single sample sequenced in a study of OX40 agonist ivuxolimab in advanced cancers. Sequenced by immunoSEQ multiplex PCR; TCRdb stores in-frame clones only, minus some. The sample lists some 98,000 clones; roughly 91% were seen once. The source material was CD4+ or CD8+ T cells sorted from blood, sampled in a trial of the OX40 agonist ivuxolimab. The receptors were gathered from an adult with an advanced solid tumor such as melanoma, head and neck, liver or kidney cancer.

The chain has TRBV4-3 and TRBJ1-2; 9 nucleotides agree with TRBD1. There are 16 residues in the CDR3. V lost 1 base to trimming and J lost 5 bases; unmatched junction nucleotides: 8. Germline lookup yields CDR1 LGHNA and CDR2 YSLEER. As DNA, the CDR3 is TGCGCCAGCAGCCAAGCAGGAGGACAGGGGAGTTATGGCTACACCTTC. Its translation is CASSQAGGQGSYGYTF.

This clone was recorded once. The V call is TRBV5-8, the J call TRBJ2-5, with D possibly matching TRBD2 (5 bases). Germline CDR1 reads SGHTS; CDR2 reads YDEGEE. V lost 4 bases and J 4 bases, leaving 8 bases between the germline ends. This CDR3 has 12 amino acids. The CDR3 is CASSTRGETQYF. CDR3 DNA: TGTGCCAGCAGCACCCGGGGAGAGACCCAGTACTTC.

The rearrangement uses TRBV5-4 and TRBJ2-1; D perhaps matches TRBD2 (5 bases). Deletions cut 0 bases from V and 10 bases from J, with 11 bases between. The germline V gene encodes CDR1 SGHNT and CDR2 YYREEE (reference sequence). This CDR3 contains 13 residues. As DNA, the CDR3 is TGTGCCAGCAGCTTGGAGCCGTTAGCGGAGCAGTTCTTC. Translated, it gives CASSLEPLAEQFF. The whole variable domain, remainder taken from reference TRBV5-4 and TRBJ2-1, is ETGVTQSPTHLIKTRGQQVTLRCSSQSGHNTVSWYQQALGQGPQFIFQYYREEENGRGNFPPRFSGLQFPNYSSELNVNALELDDSALYLCASSLEPLAEQFFGPGTRLTVL.

The table lists this clone with a count of one. The V and J genes are TRBV5-8 and TRBJ2-3; maybe TRBD2 (5 bases). CDR3 length: 17 amino acids. CDR1 is SGHTS and CDR2 is YDEGEE in the germline V gene. Deletions cut 0 bases from V and 0 bases from J, with 14 bases between. CDR3 sequence (DNA): TGTGCCAGCAGCTTGGCGGCTAGCTCCTCTAGCACAGATACGCAGTATTTT. Its protein product is CASSLAASSSSTDTQYF.

This CDR3 reads CASSSRDRGYGYTF. The CDR3 DNA follows: TGTGCCAGCAGCTCTCGGGACAGGGGCTATGGCTACACCTTC. This sequence joins TRBV7-9 and TRBJ1-2; 10 nucleotides line up with TRBD1. Germline V gene data show CDR1 as SEHNR and CDR2 as FQNEAQ (reference sequence). V gave up 4 bases and J gave up 4 bases; unmatched junction bases: 3. This CDR3 comprises 14 residues.

The chain combines TRBV2 with TRBJ2-5, with no clear D. This CDR3 has 11 residues. The V gene lost 10 bases and the J gene lost 5 bases, with 11 bases spanning the gap. CDR1 is SNHLY and CDR2 is FYNNEI in the germline V gene. CDR3 DNA sequence: TGTGCCATCCATCGTGCCGAGACCCAGTACTTC. As protein: CAIHRAETQYF.

The chain carries TRBV11-2 and TRBJ2-5, with TRBD2 matching 11 bases. V dropped 5 bases and J dropped 1; count of bases not matched to a gene: 12. CDR1 and CDR2 from the germline V gene are SGHAT and FQNNGV. The CDR3 totals 18 residues. The CDR3: CASSRRRGLADFQETQYF. CDR3 nucleotide sequence: TGTGCCAGCAGCCGCCGAAGGGGACTAGCGGACTTCCAAGAGACCCAGTACTTC.

The chain employs TRBV7-8 and TRBJ2-1, with D tentatively TRBD2 (6 bases). Germline CDR1 reads SGHVS; CDR2 reads FQNEAQ. Trimming stripped 3 bases from V and 10 bases from J, with 16 bases between. This CDR3 is built from 14 residues. The CDR3 DNA sequence: TGTGCCAGCAGCTTGGGGACTGGGGATCGAGAGCAGTTCTTC. Translation gives CASSLGTGDREQFF.

The table lists this clone with a few counts. The J gene is TRBJ2-7, the V gene TRBV19; 7 positions match TRBD1. CDR3 size: 13 residues. J lost 5 bases, V lost 8 bases, and 9 bases had no gene match. In germline, CDR1 is LNHDA, CDR2 SQIVND (reference sequence). The CDR3 coding sequence is TGTGCCAGTTCGGGACAGCCCGGGGACGAGCAGTACTTC. Its protein is CASSGQPGDEQYF. Full variable domain (missing parts from reference TRBV19 and TRBJ2-7): DGGITQSPKYLFRKEGQNVTLSCEQNLNHDAMYWYRQDPGQGLRLIYYSQIVNDFQKGDIAEGYSVSREKKESFPLTVTSAQKNPTAFYLCASSGQPGDEQYFGPGTRLTVT.

This chain uses TRBV19 with TRBJ2-7; TRBD2 agrees at 15 bases. The V segment lost 6 bases and the J segment 2 bases; nucleotides outside the gene matches: 11. In germline, CDR1 is LNHDA, CDR2 SQIVND (reference sequence). This CDR3 comprises 18 residues. CDR3 sequence reads: CASSPPAGLAGGPYEQYF. DNA of the CDR3: TGTGCCAGTAGCCCCCCCGCGGGACTAGCGGGAGGCCCCTACGAGCAGTACTTC. Supplemented by reference TRBV19 and TRBJ2-7, the full variable domain reads DGGITQSPKYLFRKEGQNVTLSCEQNLNHDAMYWYRQDPGQGLRLIYYSQIVNDFQKGDIAEGYSVSREKKESFPLTVTSAQKNPTAFYLCASSPPAGLAGGPYEQYFGPGTRLTVT.

The count of this clone is one. The rearrangement joins TRBV13 to TRBJ2-5; D not resolved. Trimming left V 1 base short and J 4 bases short, with 19 bases between. The CDR3 loop spans 17 amino acids. The germline V gene encodes CDR1 PRHDT and CDR2 FYEKMQ (reference sequence). The CDR3 DNA reads TGTGCCAGCAGCTTAGCGTTTGGTGTCGAGATACGAGAGACCCAGTACTTC. Translation gives CASSLAFGVEIRETQYF.

The chain combines TRBV15 with TRBJ2-7; D perhaps matches TRBD1 (5 bases). With 3 bases removed from V and 1 base from J, the gap between germline ends came to 10 bases. From germline, CDR1 is LNHNV and CDR2 YYDKDF (reference sequence). This CDR3 spans 14 amino acids. CDR3 residues: CATSSHRSSYEQYF. CDR3 DNA sequence: TGTGCCACCAGCAGTCACAGGAGTTCCTACGAGCAGTACTTC.

The gene calls are TRBV7-2 and TRBJ2-2; no clear D gene. Germline-derived CDR1 and CDR2 are SGHTA and FQGNSA. The CDR3 has 13 amino acids. Trimming cost V 0 bases and J 5 bases, with 4 bases left between them. The DNA for the CDR3 is TGTGCCAGCAGCTTAGCTGCGACCGGGGAGCTGTTTTTT. Its translation: CASSLAATGELFF.

The chain has TRBV7-3 and TRBJ2-7, with 11 bases matching TRBD2. V lost 5 bases to trimming and J lost 1 base; unmatched junction nucleotides: 19. The CDR3 is 20 amino acids. Germline V gene sequence: CDR1 SGHTA, CDR2 FQGTGA. The CDR3 DNA follows: TGTGCCAGCAGCCTTCAGTCTCCGGGACTAGCGGACCCCCTATCCTACGAGCAGTACTTC. Residues: CASSLQSPGLADPLSYEQYF.

This chain joins TRBV9 and TRBJ2-1; TRBD2 matches at 7 bases. After removal of 0 bases from V and 0 bases from J, the junction contained 6 bases not matched to a gene. This CDR3 contains 17 residues. Germline CDR1 SGDLS, CDR2 YYNGEE. The DNA for the CDR3 is TGTGCCAGCAGCGTAGATCTGAGCGGGGACTCCTACAATGAGCAGTTCTTC. This gives the protein CASSVDLSGDSYNEQFF. Supplemented by reference TRBV9 and TRBJ2-1, the full variable domain reads DSGVTQTPKHLITATGQRVTLRCSPRSGDLSVYWYQQSLDQGLQFLIQYYNGEERAKGNILERFSAQQFPDLHSELNLSSLELGDSALYFCASSVDLSGDSYNEQFFGPGTRLTVL.

The J gene is TRBJ2-1, the V gene TRBV7-2; no firm D call. The germline V gene encodes CDR1 SGHTA and CDR2 FQGNSA. V gave up 0 bases and J gave up 0 bases, with 6 bases separating them. The CDR3 is made up of 15 amino acids. In DNA form, the CDR3 reads TGTGCCAGCAGCTTAGCGGAAAGCTCCTACAATGAGCAGTTCTTC. This translates into CASSLAESSYNEQFF.

A single count supports this clone. The V and J genes are TRBV7-2 and TRBJ1-6; perhaps TRBD1 as D (5 bases). This CDR3 has 14 amino acids. V shed 4 bases and J shed 11 bases, with 15 bases lying between them. The germline V gene has CDR1 SGHTA and CDR2 FQGNSA. Here the CDR3 reads CASSSGASGTPLHF. Written as DNA, the CDR3 is TGTGCCAGCAGCTCTGGGGCTTCGGGGACACCCCTCCACTTT.

This sequence joins TRBV29-1 and TRBJ2-5; D not certain. V lost 5 bases, J lost 0 bases, and 7 bases lay in between. This CDR3 spans 12 amino acids. From germline, CDR1 is SQVTM and CDR2 ANQGSEA. Here the CDR3 DNA reads TGCAGCGTTCGGCGCTACCAAGAGACCCAGTACTTC. Translation: CSVRRYQETQYF.

This clone appeared a few times. V usage is TRBV15 and J usage is TRBJ2-7; TRBD2 matches at 8 bases. J was trimmed by 4 bases and V by 0 bases; bases with no gene match: 5. The germline CDR1 and CDR2 sequences are LNHNV and YYDKDF (reference sequence). The CDR3 spans 15 residues. The CDR3 loop reads CATSRDRLASYEQYF. CDR3 nucleotide sequence: TGTGCCACCAGCAGAGATAGACTAGCGTCGTACGAGCAGTACTTC.

J is TRBJ1-2 and V is TRBV28; D is possibly TRBD1 (5 bases). Germline assignment: CDR1 MDHEN and CDR2 SYDVKM. V shed 6 bases and J shed 2 bases, with 19 bases lying between them. CDR3 length: 16 residues. This CDR3 is CASSPTGRGLNYGYTF. CDR3 coding DNA: TGTGCCAGCAGCCCCACTGGGAGGGGATTGAACTATGGCTACACCTTC.

This clone was detected once. This chain links TRBV9 with TRBJ2-1; TRBD2 aligns across 10 bases. With 4 bases clipped from V and 9 bases from J, the junction kept 7 bases outside the gene matches. This CDR3 spans 14 amino acids. CDR1 and CDR2 (germline): SGDLS, YYNGEE. CDR3: CASSPSGRGSEQFF. CDR3 DNA sequence: TGTGCCAGCAGCCCTAGCGGGAGAGGGAGTGAGCAGTTCTTC.

The rearrangement uses TRBV27 and TRBJ2-2; 9 bases line up with TRBD2. The CDR3 totals 16 residues. The germline gives CDR1 MNHEY, CDR2 SMNVEV (reference sequence). Trimming at V came to 1 base and at J to 4 bases, leaving 4 bases not matched to a gene. This chain's CDR3 is CASSLLAGVSTGELFF. In DNA, the CDR3 is TGTGCCAGCAGTTTATTAGCGGGAGTGAGCACCGGGGAGCTGTTTTTT.

The J gene is TRBJ2-2, the V gene TRBV28; D is unclear. The V and J ends lost 6 bases and 7 bases respectively, with 9 bases between them. Germline CDR1 and CDR2: MDHEN and SYDVKM. This CDR3 has 12 amino acids. The CDR3 DNA sequence: TGTGCCAGCAGCCTCCGAGGCGGGGAGCTGTTTTTT. It is translated as CASSLRGGELFF.